The 8 T cell receptor beta chains below all came from one sample that was sequenced in a study of blood T cell repertoires in COVID-19. Profiling relied on immunoSEQ multiplex PCR, and the TCRdb table lists in-frame clones only, not all of them. The data show around 130,000 clones, less than 85% seen once. Sequencing used peripheral blood. The receptors shown here come from a woman older than 75 with acute or convalescent COVID-19.

J is TRBJ2-2 and V is TRBV25-1; 9 bases line up with TRBD1. Per the germline V gene, CDR1 is MGHDK and CDR2 is SYGVNS. The length of the CDR3 is 16 residues. V lost 5 bases and J lost 6; bases outside the gene matches: 10. The CDR3 here is CASSPRAQGAPGELFF. The CDR3 region has the DNA TGTGCCAGCAGTCCCCGGGCACAGGGGGCACCCGGGGAGCTGTTTTTT.

This clone was counted a single time. The rearrangement uses TRBV6-1 and TRBJ2-3, with TRBD1 matching over 8 bases. Germline V gene sequence: CDR1 MNHNS, CDR2 SASEGT. The ends lost 7 bases at V and 3 bases at J; junction bases unmatched: 6. CDR3 size: 14 residues. The CDR3 sequence is CASKDRVGTDTQYF. In nucleotides, the CDR3 is TGTGCCAGCAAGGACAGGGTGGGTACAGATACGCAGTATTTT.

CDR3 loop: CASSPPQGKSSPLHF. CDR3 nucleotides: TGTGCCAGCAGCCCGCCTCAGGGGAAAAGTTCACCCCTCCACTTT. The chain employs TRBV7-2 and TRBJ1-6, with D possibly TRBD1 on 6 matching bases. Germline CDR1 SGHTA, CDR2 FQGNSA. The CDR3 spans 15 residues. V was pared by 5 bases and J by 9 bases, with 17 bases between.

The chain employs TRBV19 and TRBJ2-7; TRBD1 agrees at 7 bases. Germline V lookup: CDR1 LNHDA, CDR2 SQIVND (reference sequence). J was trimmed by 2 bases and V by 4 bases; bases with no gene match: 5. The CDR3 sequence is 14 residues long. The CDR3 is CASSTGTATYEQYF. In DNA form, the CDR3 reads TGTGCCAGTAGTACCGGGACAGCTACCTACGAGCAGTACTTC. The full variable domain, completed using reference TRBV19 and TRBJ2-7, is DGGITQSPKYLFRKEGQNVTLSCEQNLNHDAMYWYRQDPGQGLRLIYYSQIVNDFQKGDIAEGYSVSREKKESFPLTVTSAQKNPTAFYLCASSTGTATYEQYFGPGTRLTVT.

This clone was seen a single time. V usage is TRBV7-9 and J usage is TRBJ2-7; D possibly corresponds to TRBD2 (6 bases). CDR3 size: 14 residues. Germline V CDR1 and CDR2: SEHNR, FQNEAQ (reference sequence). V lost 5 bases to trimming and J lost 6 bases, with 17 bases between them. DNA for the CDR3: TGTGCCAGCAGCACGGGAGAGACGGAATGCGAGCAGTACTTC. Residues: CASSTGETECEQYF.

This chain joins TRBV20-1 and TRBJ2-5; 9 bases line up with TRBD2. V lost 3 bases, J lost 5 bases, and 7 bases stayed unmatched. The CDR3 contains 14 residues. The V gene's germline CDR1 is DFQATT and CDR2 SNEGSKA (reference sequence). Written as DNA, the CDR3 is TGCAGTGCTAGTCCCAGCGGGGGGTGGGAGACCCAGTACTTC. Translating gives CSASPSGGWETQYF.

This chain joins TRBV2 and TRBJ1-2; 10 nucleotides align to TRBD1. The CDR3 has 14 residues. From germline, CDR1 is SNHLY and CDR2 FYNNEI. V was clipped by 10 bases and J by 4 bases; unmatched bases: 9. CDR3 coding DNA: TGTGCCATCCCGGGACAGGGGAAGGGCTATGGCTACACCTTC. Translation: CAIPGQGKGYGYTF.

This clone showed up just once. The chain combines TRBV29-1 with TRBJ1-4; 8 bases are a match to TRBD1. Germline V gives CDR1 SQVTM, CDR2 ANQGSEA. The CDR3 has 14 residues. The junction had 6 bases not matched to a gene; V was cut back by 5 bases and J by 4 bases. CDR3 DNA: TGCAGCGTTATACAGGGGGTTGGTAATGAAAAACTGTTTTTT. Its translation is CSVIQGVGNEKLFF.